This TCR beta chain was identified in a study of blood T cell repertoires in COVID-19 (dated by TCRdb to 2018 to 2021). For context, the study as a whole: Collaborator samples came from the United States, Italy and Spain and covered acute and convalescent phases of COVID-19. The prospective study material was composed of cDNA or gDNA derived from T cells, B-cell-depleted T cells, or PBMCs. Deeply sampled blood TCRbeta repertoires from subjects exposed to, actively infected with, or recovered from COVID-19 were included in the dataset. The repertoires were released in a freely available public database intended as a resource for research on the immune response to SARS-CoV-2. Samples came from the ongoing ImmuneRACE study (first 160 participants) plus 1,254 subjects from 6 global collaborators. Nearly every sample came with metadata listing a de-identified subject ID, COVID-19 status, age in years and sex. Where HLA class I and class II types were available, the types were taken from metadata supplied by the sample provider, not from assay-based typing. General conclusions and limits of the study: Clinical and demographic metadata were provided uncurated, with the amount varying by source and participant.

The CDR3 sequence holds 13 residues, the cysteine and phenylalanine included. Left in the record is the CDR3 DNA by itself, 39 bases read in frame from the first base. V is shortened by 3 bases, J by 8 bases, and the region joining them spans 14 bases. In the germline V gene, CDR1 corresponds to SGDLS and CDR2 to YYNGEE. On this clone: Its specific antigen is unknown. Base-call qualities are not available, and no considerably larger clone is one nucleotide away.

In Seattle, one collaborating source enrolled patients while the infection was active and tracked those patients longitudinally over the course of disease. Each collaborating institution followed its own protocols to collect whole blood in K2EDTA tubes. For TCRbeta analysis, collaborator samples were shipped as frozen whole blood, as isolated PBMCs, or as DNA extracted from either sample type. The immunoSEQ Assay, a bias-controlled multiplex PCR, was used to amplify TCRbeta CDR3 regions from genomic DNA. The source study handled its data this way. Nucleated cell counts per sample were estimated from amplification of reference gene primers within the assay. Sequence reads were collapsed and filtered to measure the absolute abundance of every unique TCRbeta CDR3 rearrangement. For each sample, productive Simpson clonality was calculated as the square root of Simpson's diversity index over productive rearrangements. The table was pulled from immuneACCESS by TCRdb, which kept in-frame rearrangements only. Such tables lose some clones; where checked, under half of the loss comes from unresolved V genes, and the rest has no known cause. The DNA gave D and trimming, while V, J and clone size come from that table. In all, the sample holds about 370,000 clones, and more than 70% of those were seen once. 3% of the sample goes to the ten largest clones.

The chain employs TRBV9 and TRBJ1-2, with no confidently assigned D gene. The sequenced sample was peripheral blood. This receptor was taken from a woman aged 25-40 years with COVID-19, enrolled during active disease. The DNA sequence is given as TGTGCCAGCAGCGGTAGGATCCTCAGGGGCTACACCTTC. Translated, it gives CASSGRILRGYTF.